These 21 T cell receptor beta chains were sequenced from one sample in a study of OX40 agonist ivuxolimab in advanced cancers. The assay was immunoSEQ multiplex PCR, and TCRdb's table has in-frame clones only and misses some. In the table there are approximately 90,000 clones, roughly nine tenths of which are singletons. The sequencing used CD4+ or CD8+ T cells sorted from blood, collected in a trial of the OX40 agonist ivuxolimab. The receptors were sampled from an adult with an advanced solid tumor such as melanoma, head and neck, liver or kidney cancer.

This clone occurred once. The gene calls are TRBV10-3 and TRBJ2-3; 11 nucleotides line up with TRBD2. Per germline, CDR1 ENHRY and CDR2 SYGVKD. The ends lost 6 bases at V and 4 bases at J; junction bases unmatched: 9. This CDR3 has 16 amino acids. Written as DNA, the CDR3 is TGTGCCATCAGCCCCGGGGTAGCGGGGGGGGCAGATACGCAGTATTTT. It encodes CAISPGVAGGADTQYF.

This chain's CDR3 is CASSLPTGGADTQYF. The CDR3 DNA follows: TGTGCCAGCAGTTTACCGACAGGGGGCGCAGATACGCAGTATTTT. The chain employs TRBV28 and TRBJ2-3, with 10 positions matching TRBD1. Trimming at V came to 2 bases and at J to 4 bases, leaving 3 bases not matched to a gene. CDR3 length: 15 amino acids. Germline CDR1 MDHEN, CDR2 SYDVKM.

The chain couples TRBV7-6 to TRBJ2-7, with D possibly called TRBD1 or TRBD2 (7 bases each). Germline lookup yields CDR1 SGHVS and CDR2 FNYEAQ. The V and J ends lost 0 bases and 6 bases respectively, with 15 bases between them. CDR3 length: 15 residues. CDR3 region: CASSLALAGGGEQYF. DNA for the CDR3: TGTGCCAGCAGCTTAGCGCTGGCAGGGGGGGGCGAGCAGTACTTC.

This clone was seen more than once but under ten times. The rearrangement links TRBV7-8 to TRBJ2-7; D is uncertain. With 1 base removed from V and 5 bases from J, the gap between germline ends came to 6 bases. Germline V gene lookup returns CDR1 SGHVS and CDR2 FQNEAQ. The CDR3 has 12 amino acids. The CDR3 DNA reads TGTGCCAGCAGCTTAGTGGGTAACGAGCAGTACTTC. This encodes CASSLVGNEQYF.

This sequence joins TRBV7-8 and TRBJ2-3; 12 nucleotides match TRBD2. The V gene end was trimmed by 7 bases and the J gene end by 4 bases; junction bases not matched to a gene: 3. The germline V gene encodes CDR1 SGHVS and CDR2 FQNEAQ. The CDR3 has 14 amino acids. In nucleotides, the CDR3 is TGTGCCAGCAAGACTAGCGGGGGCCCAGATACGCAGTATTTT. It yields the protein CASKTSGGPDTQYF.

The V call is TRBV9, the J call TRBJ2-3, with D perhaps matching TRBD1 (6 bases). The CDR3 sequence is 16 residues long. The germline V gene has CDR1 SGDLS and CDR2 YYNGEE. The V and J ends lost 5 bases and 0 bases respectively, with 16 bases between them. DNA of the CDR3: TGTGCCAGCAGTTCTTATCAGGGGCGAAGCACAGATACGCAGTATTTT. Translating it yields CASSSYQGRSTDTQYF.

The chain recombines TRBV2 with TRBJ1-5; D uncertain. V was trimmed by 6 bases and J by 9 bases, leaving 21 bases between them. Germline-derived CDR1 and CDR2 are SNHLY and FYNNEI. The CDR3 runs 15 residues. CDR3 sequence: CASSPSGGQVLPQHF. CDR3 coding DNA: TGTGCCAGCAGCCCTTCAGGCGGGCAGGTTTTGCCCCAGCATTTT.

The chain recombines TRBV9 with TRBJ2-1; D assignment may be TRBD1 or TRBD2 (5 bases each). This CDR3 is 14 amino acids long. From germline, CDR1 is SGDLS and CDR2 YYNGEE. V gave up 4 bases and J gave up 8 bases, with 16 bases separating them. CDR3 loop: CASSPGPTLDEQFF. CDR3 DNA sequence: TGTGCCAGCAGCCCGGGACCTACCCTAGATGAGCAGTTCTTC.

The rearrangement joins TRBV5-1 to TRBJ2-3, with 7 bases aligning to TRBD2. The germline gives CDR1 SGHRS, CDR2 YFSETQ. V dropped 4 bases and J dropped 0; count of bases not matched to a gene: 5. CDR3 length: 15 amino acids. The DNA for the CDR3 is TGCGCCAGCAGCCTAGCGGCTGCTAGCACAGATACGCAGTATTTT. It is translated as CASSLAAASTDTQYF. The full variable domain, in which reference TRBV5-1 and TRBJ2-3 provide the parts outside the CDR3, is KAGVTQTPRYLIKTRGQQVTLSCSPISGHRSVSWYQQTPGQGLQFLFEYFSETQRNKGNFPGRFSGRQFSNSRSEMNVSTLELGDSALYLCASSLAAASTDTQYFGPGTRLTVL.

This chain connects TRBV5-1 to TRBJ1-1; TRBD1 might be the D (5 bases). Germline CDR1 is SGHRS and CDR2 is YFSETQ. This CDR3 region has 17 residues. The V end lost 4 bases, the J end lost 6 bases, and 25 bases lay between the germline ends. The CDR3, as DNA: TGCGCCAGCAGCCCTCGAGGGGCCATCCTCCGCGCTGCTGAAGCTTTCTTT. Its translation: CASSPRGAILRAAEAFF.

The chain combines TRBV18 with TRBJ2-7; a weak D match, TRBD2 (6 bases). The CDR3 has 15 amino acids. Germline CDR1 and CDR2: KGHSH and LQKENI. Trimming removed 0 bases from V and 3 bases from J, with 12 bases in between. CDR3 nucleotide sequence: TGTGCCAGCTCACCACCGGGGAGGAGTAGCTACGAGCAGTACTTC. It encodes CASSPPGRSSYEQYF.

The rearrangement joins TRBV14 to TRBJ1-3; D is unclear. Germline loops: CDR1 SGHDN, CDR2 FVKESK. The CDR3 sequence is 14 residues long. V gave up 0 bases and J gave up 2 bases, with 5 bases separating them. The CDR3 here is CASSQDLAGNTIYF. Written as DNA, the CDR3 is TGTGCCAGCAGCCAAGATCTCGCTGGAAACACCATATATTTT.

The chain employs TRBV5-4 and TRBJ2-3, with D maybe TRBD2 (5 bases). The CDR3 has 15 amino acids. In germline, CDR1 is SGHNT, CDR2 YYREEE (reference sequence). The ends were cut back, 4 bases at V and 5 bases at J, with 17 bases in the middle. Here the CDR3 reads CASSPDPGRGDTQYF. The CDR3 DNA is TGTGCCAGCAGCCCGGACCCAGGCCGGGGAGATACGCAGTATTTT. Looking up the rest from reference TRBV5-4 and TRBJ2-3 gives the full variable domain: ETGVTQSPTHLIKTRGQQVTLRCSSQSGHNTVSWYQQALGQGPQFIFQYYREEENGRGNFPPRFSGLQFPNYSSELNVNALELDDSALYLCASSPDPGRGDTQYFGPGTRLTVL.

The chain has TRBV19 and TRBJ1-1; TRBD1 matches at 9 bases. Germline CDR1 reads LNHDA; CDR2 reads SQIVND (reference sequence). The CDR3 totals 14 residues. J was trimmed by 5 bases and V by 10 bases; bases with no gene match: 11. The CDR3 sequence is CATWDRASGTEAFF. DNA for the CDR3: TGTGCCACCTGGGACAGGGCAAGTGGGACTGAAGCTTTCTTT.

The CDR3 region has the DNA TGCGCCAGCAGCTTGGCCGGGGGCCTCCTGGGGACCGGGGAGCTGTTTTTT. Translating it yields CASSLAGGLLGTGELFF. The chain carries TRBV5-1 and TRBJ2-2; D possibly uses TRBD1 or TRBD2 (6 bases each). V was pared by 0 bases and J by 5 bases, with 17 bases between. In germline, CDR1 is SGHRS, CDR2 YFSETQ. This CDR3 contains 17 residues.

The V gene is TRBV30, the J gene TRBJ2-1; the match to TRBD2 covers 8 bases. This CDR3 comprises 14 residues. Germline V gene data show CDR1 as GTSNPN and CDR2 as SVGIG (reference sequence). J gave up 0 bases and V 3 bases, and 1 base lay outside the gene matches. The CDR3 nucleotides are TGTGCCTGGAGAGGGACTAGCTCCTACAATGAGCAGTTCTTC. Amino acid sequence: CAWRGTSSYNEQFF. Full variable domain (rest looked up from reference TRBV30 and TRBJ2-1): SQTIHQWPATLVQPVGSPLSLECTVEGTSNPNLYWYRQAAGRGLQLLFYSVGIGQISSEVPQNLSASRPQDRQFILSSKKLLLSDSGFYLCAWRGTSSYNEQFFGPGTRLTVL.

CDR3 in amino acids: CASSPNRETEAFF. The DNA for the CDR3 is TGTGCCAGCTCACCTAACAGGGAGACTGAAGCTTTCTTT. The rearrangement links TRBV18 to TRBJ1-1, with D maybe TRBD1 (6 bases). The CDR3 consists of 13 residues. From germline, CDR1 is KGHSH and CDR2 LQKENI. The V and J ends lost 3 bases and 5 bases respectively, with 10 bases between them. The entire variable domain, with the rest obtained from reference TRBV18 and TRBJ1-1, is as follows: NAGVMQNPRHLVRRRGQEARLRCSPMKGHSHVYWYRQLPEEGLKFMVYLQKENIIDESGMPKERFSAEFPKEGPSILRIQQVVRGDSAAYFCASSPNRETEAFFGQGTRLTVV.

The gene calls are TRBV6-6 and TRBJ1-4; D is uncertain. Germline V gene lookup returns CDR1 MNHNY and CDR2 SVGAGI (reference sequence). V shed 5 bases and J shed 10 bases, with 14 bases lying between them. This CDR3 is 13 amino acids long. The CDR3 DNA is TGTGCCAGCAGTCCCCAGGCCGAGGGAAAACTGTTTTTT. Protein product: CASSPQAEGKLFF.

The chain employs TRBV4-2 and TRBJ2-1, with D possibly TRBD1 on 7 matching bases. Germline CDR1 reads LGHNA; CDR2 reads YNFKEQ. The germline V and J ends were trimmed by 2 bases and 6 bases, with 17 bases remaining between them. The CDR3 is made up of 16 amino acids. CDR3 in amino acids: CASSQTDRAGFNEQFF. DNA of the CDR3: TGTGCCAGCAGCCAAACTGACAGGGCGGGATTCAATGAGCAGTTCTTC.

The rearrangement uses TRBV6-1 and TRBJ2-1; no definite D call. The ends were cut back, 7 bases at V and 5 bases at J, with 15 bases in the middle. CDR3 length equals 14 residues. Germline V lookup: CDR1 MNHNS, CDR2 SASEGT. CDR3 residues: CASIRTYTNNEQFF. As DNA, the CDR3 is TGTGCCAGCATACGGACCTACACTAACAATGAGCAGTTCTTC.

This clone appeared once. Here the CDR3 DNA reads TGTGCCAGCAGCCCGGGGGGGCCCGGTGGCTACACCTTC. This gives the protein CASSPGGPGGYTF. The V call is TRBV11-2, the J call TRBJ1-2; the D gene is possibly TRBD1 (6 bases). CDR3 size: 13 residues. Looked up from germline, CDR1 is SGHAT and CDR2 is FQNNGV. V lost 5 bases and J lost 7, with 14 bases in between.